The clone carrying this TCR beta chain was seen many times. The antigen is unknown. This sample stems from a study of human T cells and chemical hapten exposure. On the study more broadly: Small pooled library volume differences chiefly drove per-sample TCR yield variation. Whole-study findings and limits: With patch test score, the counts of PT1 expanded TCRs showed a positive correlation.

TCRdb ran MiXCR on the RACE reads and lists one entry per CDR3 protein. The table shows 80,000 or so distinct CDR3 sequences, with around 11% occurring only once. Time point indicated: patch test 1, 2 weeks after DPC sensitization. The sample's treatment: therapeutic diphenylcyclopropenone sensitization with weekly scalp DPC. The specimen comprised whole blood, sampled in connection with sensitization to the hapten diphenylcyclopropenone (DPC). This clonotype was sampled from a woman aged 45-59 years with alopecia areata. Some clones in this sample may be carry-over from other donors' samples.

The CDR3 here is CASSARGSSNEQFF. In DNA, the CDR3 is TGTGCCAGCAGCGCACGGGGGTCTAGCAATGAGCAGTTCTTC. This chain joins TRBV7-2 and TRBJ2-1; D perhaps matches TRBD2 (6 bases). The CDR3 spans 14 residues. Trimming left V 5 bases short and J 6 bases short, with 14 bases between. Germline CDR1 reads SGHTA; CDR2 reads FQGNSA.